The 4 T cell receptor beta chains reported below all come from one sample, sequenced in a study of early T cells in non-severe SARS-CoV-2 infection. TCRdb redid the calling of the 5' RACE reads with MiXCR, one entry per CDR3 protein. The sample holds roughly 69,000 distinct CDR3 sequences, about 10% seen once. Here the sequenced sample was whole blood, taken at baseline. The receptors originated from an adult who was a healthcare worker with PCR-confirmed SARS-CoV-2 infection or an uninfected control (not recorded which).

CDR3: CASSDGGKEHYTF. The CDR3 DNA reads TGTGCCAGCAGTGACGGGGGGAAGGAACACTACACCTTC. The chain couples TRBV6-2 or TRBV6-3 to TRBJ1-2; a possible D gene is TRBD1 (5 bases). This CDR3 has 13 amino acids. Trimming removed 5 bases at V and 10 bases at J, with 17 bases between. Germline-derived CDR1 and CDR2 are MNHEY and SVGEGT.

V usage is TRBV7-2 and J usage is TRBJ1-5, with a weak D call TRBD1 (6 bases). Trimming took 3 bases from V and 1 from J, leaving 13 bases between them. CDR3 size: 16 residues. Germline CDR1 reads SGHTA; CDR2 reads FQGNSA. The CDR3 is CASSFPGGASNQPQHF. In DNA form, the CDR3 reads TGTGCCAGCAGCTTTCCGGGGGGCGCGAGCAATCAGCCCCAGCATTTT.

This clonotype was counted a few times. The J gene is TRBJ1-1, the V gene TRBV29-1; no clear D. The germline V gene has CDR1 SQVTM and CDR2 ANQGSEA. The CDR3 sequence is 13 residues long. V was shortened by 7 bases and J by 0 bases, with 12 bases between the two germline ends. The CDR3: CSARTAMNTEAFF. CDR3 bases: TGCAGCGCTAGGACGGCTATGAACACTGAAGCTTTCTTT.

The chain couples TRBV7-9 to TRBJ2-1, with D tentatively TRBD1 (6 bases). Germline V gene lookup returns CDR1 SEHNR and CDR2 FQNEAQ (reference sequence). CDR3 length: 14 amino acids. The V end lost 0 bases, the J end lost 7 bases, and 10 bases lay between the germline ends. The CDR3 spells CASSLANRANEQFF. The DNA for the CDR3 is TGTGCCAGCAGCTTAGCTAACAGGGCGAATGAGCAGTTCTTC.